This TCR beta chain was recovered during a study of identical twins. TCRdb called the 5' RACE reads again in MiXCR, with one record for every CDR3 protein. The table lists 450,000 to 500,000 distinct CDR3 sequences, roughly an eighth of them singletons. This clonotype was counted a few times. The antigen is not known. Overall study findings and caveats: Twin-shared out-of-frame alpha sequences were enriched for low generation probability. Clonotypes of the beta chain that were abundant in cord blood carried fewer insertions (memory repertoires showed none). Findings came from cross-sectional statistics, without long-term follow-up of donors.

A further study also used this sample, focusing on yellow fever vaccine responses in identical twins.

Sequenced sample: CD4+ T cells sorted from blood. This clonotype was sampled from a woman younger than 30 in good health.

The CDR3 DNA reads as TGTGCCAGCATCCCTTCATGGGAGGCCGGGGAGCTGTTTTTT. Encoded protein: CASIPSWEAGELFF. The chain is built from TRBV28 and TRBJ2-2; D might be TRBD2 (6 bases). CDR1 is MDHEN, CDR2 SYDVKM, per germline. V was cut by 7 bases and J by 6 bases, with 15 bases left in between. This CDR3 contains 14 residues.